Listed below are T cell receptor beta chains from one sample, sequenced in a study of cytomegalovirus exposure and HLA in healthy donors. Profiling relied on immunoSEQ multiplex PCR, and the TCRdb table lists in-frame clones only, not all of them. The table includes about 150,000 clones, approximately 86% detected once. Sequenced material: PBMCs. The receptor source for this set is a man younger than 35 in good health and CMV-seropositive. CDR3s include the opening cysteine and the closing phenylalanine or tryptophan.

J: TRBJ2-7
V: TRBV4-2
CDR3: CASSQAAKETYEQYF

J: TRBJ1-5
V: TRBV4-1
CDR3: CASSRGQVLTQGASNQPQHF

J: TRBJ2-2
V: TRBV12-5
CDR3: CASGLGQTTGELFF

J: TRBJ2-7
V: TRBV28
CDR3: CASQPSGLSYEQYF

J: TRBJ1-1
V: TRBV29-1
CDR3: CSVEVGTGGTEAFF

J: TRBJ2-7
V: TRBV7-9
CDR3: CASSLNGPEQYF

J: TRBJ2-6
V: TRBV27
CDR3: CASSIHSGANVLTF

J: TRBJ2-7
V: TRBV7-6
CDR3: CASSPGQGAYEQYF

J: TRBJ2-7
V: TRBV5-4
CDR3: CASSSTSGSYEQYF

J: TRBJ2-3
V: TRBV28
CDR3: CASSSTSGRTRPDTQYF

J: TRBJ2-1
V: TRBV5-1
CDR3: CASTLVGDTNEQFF

J: TRBJ2-1
V: TRBV19
CDR3: CASSMGQDNEQFF

J: TRBJ1-2
V: TRBV2
CDR3: CASSSTGRGVGYTF

J: TRBJ2-3
V: TRBV2
CDR3: CASSTISGPQQYF

J: TRBJ2-2
V: TRBV7-8
CDR3: CASSLRDRGPGELFF

J: TRBJ1-1
V: TRBV4-1
CDR3: CASRDPIRGEAFF

J: TRBJ1-1
V: TRBV28
CDR3: CASSPQAPYTEAFF

J: TRBJ2-2
V: TRBV2
CDR3: CASINTRGYGELFF

J: TRBJ2-7
V: TRBV2
CDR3: CASKPGGSLYEQYF

J: TRBJ2-1
V: TRBV5-1
CDR3: CASSRRDEQFF

J: TRBJ1-2
V: TRBV4-1
CDR3: CASSQGGVRNGYTF

J: TRBJ2-7
V: TRBV7-8
CDR3: CASSLLPGEQYF

J: TRBJ1-4
V: TRBV9
CDR3: CASSVGGQNEKLFF

J: TRBJ1-6
V: TRBV5-1
CDR3: CASSYGQGRNSPLHF

J: TRBJ1-1
V: TRBV19
CDR3: CASSSSGGILYTEAFF

J: TRBJ2-3
V: TRBV12-1
CDR3: CASSLTSGSTDTQYF

J: TRBJ1-2
V: TRBV13
CDR3: CASTLGQGVIYGYTF

J: TRBJ2-1
V: TRBV5-1
CDR3: CASSLSSNEQFF

J: TRBJ1-2
V: TRBV5-6
CDR3: CASSYRGSGGYTF

J: TRBJ2-7
V: TRBV2
CDR3: CASSALSYEQYF

J: TRBJ2-7
V: TRBV5-4
CDR3: CASSPSSGRAPYEQYF

J: TRBJ1-5
V: TRBV19
CDR3: CASSITSDSQPQHF

J: TRBJ2-2
V: TRBV5-4
CDR3: CASSWVQGNTGELFF

J: TRBJ1-1
V: TRBV27
CDR3: CASIRRGRTEAFF

J: TRBJ2-7
V: TRBV10-3
CDR3: CAISESFPGTGDRRGEQYF

J: TRBJ1-2
V: TRBV13
CDR3: CASSLGQGFGYTF

J: TRBJ2-1
V: TRBV2
CDR3: CASRILAGGRNEQFF

J: TRBJ1-2
V: TRBV18
CDR3: CASSKAPASGTGENYGYTF

J: TRBJ1-2
V: TRBV6-1
CDR3: CASSEEVTSYFAYGYTF

J: TRBJ1-3
V: TRBV6-5
CDR3: CASSYSMPGGNTIYF

J: TRBJ1-5
V: TRBV19
CDR3: CASSFSLGGYYQPQHF